This TCR beta chain was captured by sequencing in a study of cytomegalovirus exposure and HLA in healthy donors. General study points: Earlier analysis looked at TCR beta V segments, and most were productive about 87% or about 30% of the time.

About this clone: Its antigen is undetermined.

Trimming at V came to 2 bases and at J to 2 bases, leaving 10 bases not matched to a gene. CDR1 and CDR2 from the germline V gene are MGHRA and YSYEKL. The CDR3 is 18 amino acids. In the PCR, 60 Vbeta and 13 Jbeta primers were used. TCRdb's table, derived via immunoSEQ multiplex PCR, lists solely in-frame clones and lacks some. Counted here are 100,000 to 150,000 clones, around three quarters occurring once; the ten biggest clones make up over 1.5%. The chain uses TRBV4-1 and TRBJ2-2; 8 positions agree with TRBD1. Input material: PBMCs. The clonotype comes from a woman in her forties or fifties in good health and CMV-seronegative. CDR3 nucleotide sequence: TGCGCCAGCAGCCAACATCCCGACAGGGGCGATAACACCGGGGAGCTGTTTTTT. Its translation: CASSQHPDRGDNTGELFF.